This T cell receptor (beta chain) emerged from a study of radiation and T cells in renal cell carcinoma. Measured with immunoSEQ multiplex PCR; TCRdb has only the in-frame clones, and not every one. Here the sample spans some 100,000 clones, 70% to 85% being singletons. Comment on this clone: The antigen is undetermined.

General study points: From baseline, blood top tumor clonotypes peaked at 2 weeks post-radiation.

As for time point: baseline pretreatment blood. As to treatment: 15 Gy SBRT to primary tumor, nephrectomy 4 weeks later. Blood was sampled at baseline, 2 weeks and 4 weeks after SBRT. This CDR3 spans 15 amino acids. Germline loops: CDR1 MNHEY, CDR2 SVGAGI. The J segment lost 4 bases and the V segment lost 5 bases, leaving 5 bases of the junction unmatched. The starting material was blood, obtained from a patient whose treatment included radiotherapy and nephrectomy. The receptor was derived from a man aged 60 to 75 with renal cell carcinoma. This chain connects TRBV6-5 to TRBJ2-1; 10 positions match TRBD2. CDR3 residues: CASSILAGAYNEQFF. The CDR3 bases are TGTGCCAGCAGTATTCTAGCGGGAGCTTACAATGAGCAGTTCTTC.